These 18 T cell receptor beta chains were sequenced from one sample in a study of T cells in Graves' hyperthyroidism and ophthalmopathy. The TCR beta CDR3 regions underwent amplification using RNA transcripts as the source. TCR CDR3 underwent first-round RT-PCR with the HTBI primer set. A single record per CDR3 protein comes from TCRdb applying MiXCR to the multiplex PCR reads. The table records 400,000 to 550,000 distinct CDR3 sequences, around 15% of them present only once. Sample: blood. These receptor sequences come from a young woman with Graves' hyperthyroidism.

This clonotype was counted many times. This chain links TRBV20-1 with TRBJ2-1, with TRBD2 matching over 14 bases. This CDR3 contains 15 residues. Germline values: CDR1 DFQATT, CDR2 SNEGSKA (reference sequence). J was trimmed by 6 bases and V by 5 bases; bases with no gene match: 6. DNA of the CDR3: TGCAGTGCTGCTCCGGGACTAGCGGGAGTCAATGAGCAGTTCTTC. Protein product: CSAAPGLAGVNEQFF.

This clonotype came up a few times. The gene calls are TRBV19 and TRBJ2-3; no reliable D call. This CDR3 region has 14 residues. V lost 3 bases and J 3 bases, leaving 10 bases between the germline ends. Looked up from germline, CDR1 is LNHDA and CDR2 is SQIVND (reference sequence). CDR3 DNA: TGTGCCAGTAGTATCTCGGGTCAAACAGATACGCAGTATTTT. Its translation: CASSISGQTDTQYF.

This clonotype was seen repeatedly, ten times or more. The rearrangement links TRBV2 to TRBJ2-3, with 13 bases that match TRBD2. Germline-derived CDR1 and CDR2 are SNHLY and FYNNEI. The CDR3 consists of 15 residues. The trim removed 6 bases at V and 7 bases at J, leaving 7 bases unmatched. The CDR3 sequence is CASRRLAGGGNTQYF. The CDR3 DNA reads as TGTGCCAGCAGGCGACTAGCGGGGGGTGGGAATACGCAGTATTTT.

Many counts were recorded for this clonotype. The J gene is TRBJ2-7, the V gene TRBV6-1; TRBD1 might be the D (5 bases). Germline V CDR1 and CDR2: MNHNS, SASEGT. The V end lost 5 bases, the J end lost 3 bases, and 17 bases lay between the germline ends. The CDR3 length is 15 residues. CDR3 DNA sequence: TGTGCCAGCAGTTTCCAGGGCCTTACATACTACGAGCAGTACTTC. It is translated as CASSFQGLTYYEQYF.

This clonotype was seen repeatedly, ten times or more. The V call is TRBV5-1, the J call TRBJ2-6; tentatively, D is TRBD2 (5 bases). V dropped 2 bases and J dropped 4 bases, with 10 bases sitting between them. Germline V gene data show CDR1 as SGHRS and CDR2 as YFSETQ. The CDR3 extends over 15 amino acids. The CDR3 coding sequence is TGCGCCAGCAGCTTTACCATAGCGGGGGCCAACGTCCTGACTTTC. Amino acids: CASSFTIAGANVLTF.

This chain connects TRBV24-1 to TRBJ2-1, with 7 nucleotides matching TRBD1. Trimming took 3 bases from V and 7 from J; bases not matched to a gene: 8. The length of the CDR3 is 15 residues. CDR1 is KGHDR, CDR2 SFDVKD, per germline. The CDR3 here is CATSDPDRQGNEQFF. The CDR3 DNA reads TGTGCCACCAGTGATCCGGACAGGCAGGGGAATGAGCAGTTCTTC.

This clonotype was counted ten times or more. The CDR3 reads CATSDSDTYGYTF. CDR3 coding DNA: TGTGCCACCAGTGATTCGGACACCTATGGCTACACCTTC. The gene calls are TRBV24-1 and TRBJ1-2; D possibly corresponds to TRBD1 (5 bases). The V end was cut by 2 bases, the J end by 4 bases, with 7 bases between. The CDR3 is made up of 13 amino acids. Per germline, CDR1 KGHDR and CDR2 SFDVKD.

This clonotype was counted at least ten times. The chain recombines TRBV14 with TRBJ2-1; D gene ambiguous. V dropped 5 bases and J dropped 10 bases, with 18 bases sitting between them. The CDR3 spans 14 residues. Germline V gene data show CDR1 as SGHDN and CDR2 as FVKESK. The CDR3 is CASSYIRAQSEQFF. The CDR3 nucleotides read TGTGCCAGCAGCTATATAAGGGCTCAATCGGAGCAGTTCTTC.

This clonotype was found many times. V usage is TRBV12-3 or TRBV12-4 and J usage is TRBJ1-2, with D uncertain. The length of the CDR3 is 16 residues. V lost 6 bases to trimming and J lost 4 bases, with 21 bases between them. The CDR3 region is CASRTLSAAQVYGYTF. DNA for the CDR3: TGTGCCAGCAGGACCCTTTCAGCAGCGCAGGTCTATGGCTACACCTTC.

The rearrangement joins TRBV6-1 to TRBJ2-7; D gene unclear. The germline V gene has CDR1 MNHNS and CDR2 SASEGT. The V gene lost 4 bases and the J gene lost 6 bases, with 19 bases spanning the gap. This CDR3 has 15 amino acids. The CDR3 DNA reads as TGTGCCAGCAGTGTTCCACAGAATTATAGGGCCGAGCAGTACTTC. This sequence encodes CASSVPQNYRAEQYF.

This clonotype was picked up a small number of times. This chain connects TRBV18 to TRBJ2-5; 7 nucleotides align to TRBD1. From germline, CDR1 is KGHSH and CDR2 LQKENI. The CDR3 extends over 15 amino acids. V was clipped by 2 bases and J by 12 bases; unmatched bases: 15. DNA of the CDR3: TGTGCCAGCTCACCAGTAACAGGGGCGCAACCCGAAGAGTACTTC. Translated, it gives CASSPVTGAQPEEYF.

Ten or more counts support this clonotype. This rearrangement joins TRBV24-1 to TRBJ2-2, with 7 bases that match TRBD2. V shed 4 bases and J 2 bases; nucleotides not matched to a gene: 6. The germline CDR1 and CDR2 sequences are KGHDR and SFDVKD. The CDR3 contains 16 residues. In DNA, the CDR3 is TGTGCCACCAGTGACCCAGGACTAGAAAACACCGGGGAGCTGTTTTTT. Translation gives CATSDPGLENTGELFF.

There are many counts of this clonotype. This sequence joins TRBV6-2 or TRBV6-3 and TRBJ2-2; 12 bases map to TRBD2. Trimming cost V 4 bases and J 7 bases; bases outside gene matches: 4. The CDR3 is made up of 15 amino acids. Germline CDR1 is MNHEY and CDR2 is SVGEGT. CDR3 DNA: TGTGCCAGCAGTTCCGGACTAGCGGGAATCGGGGAGCTGTTTTTT. It translates to CASSSGLAGIGELFF.

This clonotype was seen a few times. The chain employs TRBV5-1 and TRBJ2-7, with 7 nucleotides matching TRBD2. J lost 4 bases, V lost 3 bases, and 10 bases had no gene match. In germline, CDR1 is SGHRS, CDR2 YFSETQ. The CDR3 loop spans 15 amino acids. The CDR3 nucleotides read TGCGCCAGCAGCTCGACTAGCCGGCAACCTTACGAGCAGTACTTC. Its translation is CASSSTSRQPYEQYF.

This clonotype was counted ten times or more. This chain connects TRBV5-1 to TRBJ1-6; TRBD1 matches at 9 bases. CDR3 length equals 14 residues. Trimming took 0 bases from V and 8 from J; bases not matched to a gene: 0. Per germline, CDR1 SGHRS and CDR2 YFSETQ. The CDR3 is CASSLGTGDSPLHF. The CDR3 DNA reads as TGCGCCAGCAGCTTGGGGACAGGGGATTCACCCCTCCACTTT.

This clonotype occurred many times. The chain carries TRBV9 and TRBJ2-1; D is undetermined. Per germline, CDR1 SGDLS and CDR2 YYNGEE. V lost 3 bases and J lost 4, with 20 bases in between. This CDR3 comprises 17 residues. The CDR3 reads CASSADVLALPYNEQFF. The CDR3 nucleotides are TGTGCCAGCAGCGCTGACGTGTTGGCCTTACCATACAATGAGCAGTTCTTC. The full variable domain, in which reference TRBV9 and TRBJ2-1 provide the parts outside the CDR3, is DSGVTQTPKHLITATGQRVTLRCSPRSGDLSVYWYQQSLDQGLQFLIQYYNGEERAKGNILERFSAQQFPDLHSELNLSSLELGDSALYFCASSADVLALPYNEQFFGPGTRLTVL.

At least ten counts were recorded for this clonotype. This chain joins TRBV7-2 and TRBJ1-3, with a weak D call TRBD1 (5 bases). The germline CDR1 and CDR2 sequences are SGHTA and FQGNSA. V lost 0 bases and J 4 bases, leaving 13 bases between the germline ends. This CDR3 contains 16 residues. The CDR3 loop is CASSLAPWQGGNTIYF. For the CDR3, the DNA is TGTGCCAGCAGCTTAGCCCCGTGGCAGGGCGGAAACACCATATATTTT.

At least ten counts were recorded for this clonotype. V and J are TRBV3-1 and TRBJ1-1; a possible D gene is TRBD1 (5 bases). The CDR3 sequence is 13 residues long. The V end was cut by 4 bases, the J end by 8 bases, with 14 bases between. Germline V gene lookup returns CDR1 LGHDT and CDR2 YNNKEL (reference sequence). The CDR3 DNA is TGTGCCAGCAGCCTGGAGCAGGGCATGGAAGCTTTCTTT. Protein: CASSLEQGMEAFF.